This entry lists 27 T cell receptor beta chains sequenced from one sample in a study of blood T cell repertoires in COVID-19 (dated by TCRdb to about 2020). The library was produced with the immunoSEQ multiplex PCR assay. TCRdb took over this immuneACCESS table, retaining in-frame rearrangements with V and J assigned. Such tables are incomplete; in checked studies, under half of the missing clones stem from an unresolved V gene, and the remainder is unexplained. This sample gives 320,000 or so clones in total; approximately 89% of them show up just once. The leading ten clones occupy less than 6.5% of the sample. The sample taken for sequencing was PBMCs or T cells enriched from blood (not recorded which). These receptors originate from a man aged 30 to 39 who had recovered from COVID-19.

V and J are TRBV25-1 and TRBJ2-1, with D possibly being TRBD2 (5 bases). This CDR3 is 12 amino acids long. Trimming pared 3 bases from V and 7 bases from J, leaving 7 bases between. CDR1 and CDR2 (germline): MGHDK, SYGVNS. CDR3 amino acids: CASSDRRNEQFF. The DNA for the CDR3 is TGTGCCAGCAGTGATAGGAGGAATGAGCAGTTCTTC.

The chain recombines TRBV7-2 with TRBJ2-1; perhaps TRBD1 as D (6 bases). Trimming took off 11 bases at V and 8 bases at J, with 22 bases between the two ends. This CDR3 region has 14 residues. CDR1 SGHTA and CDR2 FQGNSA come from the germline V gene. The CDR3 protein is CACGSGEPWDEQFF. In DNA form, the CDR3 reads TGTGCCTGCGGCTCAGGGGAGCCATGGGATGAGCAGTTCTTC.

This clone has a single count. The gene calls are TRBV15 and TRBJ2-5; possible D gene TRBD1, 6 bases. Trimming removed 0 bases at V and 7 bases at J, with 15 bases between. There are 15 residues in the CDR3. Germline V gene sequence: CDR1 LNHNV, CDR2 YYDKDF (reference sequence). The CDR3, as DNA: TGTGCCACCAGCAGAGAAAGACAGGTCTACGGGACCCAGTACTTC. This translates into CATSRERQVYGTQYF. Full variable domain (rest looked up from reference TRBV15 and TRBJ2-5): DAMVIQNPRYQVTQFGKPVTLSCSQTLNHNVMYWYQQKSSQAPKLLFHYYDKDFNNEADTPDNFQSRRPNTSFCFLDIRSPGLGDTAMYLCATSRERQVYGTQYFGPGTRLLVL.

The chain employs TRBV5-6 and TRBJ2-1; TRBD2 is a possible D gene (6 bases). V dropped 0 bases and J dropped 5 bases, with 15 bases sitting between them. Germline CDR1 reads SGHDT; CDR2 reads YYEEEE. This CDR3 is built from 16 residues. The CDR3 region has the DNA TGTGCCAGCAGCTTGGTATCGGGGTCGGGGGACAATGAGCAGTTCTTC. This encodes CASSLVSGSGDNEQFF. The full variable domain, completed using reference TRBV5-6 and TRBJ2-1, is DAGVTQSPTHLIKTRGQQVTLRCSPKSGHDTVSWYQQALGQGPQFIFQYYEEEERQRGNFPDRFSGHQFPNYSSELNVNALLLGDSALYLCASSLVSGSGDNEQFFGPGTRLTVL.

The CDR3 reads CASSQDPRGTEAFF. The DNA for the CDR3 is TGCGCCAGCAGCCAAGATCCCCGAGGGACTGAAGCTTTCTTT. This rearrangement joins TRBV4-1 to TRBJ1-1; no reliable D call. CDR1 MGHRA and CDR2 YSYEKL come from the germline V gene. The CDR3 is made up of 14 amino acids. Deletions cut 0 bases from V and 5 bases from J, with 10 bases between.

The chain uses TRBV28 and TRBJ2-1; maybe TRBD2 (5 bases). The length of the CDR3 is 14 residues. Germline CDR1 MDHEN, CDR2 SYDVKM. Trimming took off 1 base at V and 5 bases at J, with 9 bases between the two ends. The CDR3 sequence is CASSLSGFNNEQFF. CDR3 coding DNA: TGTGCCAGCAGTTTATCGGGATTCAACAATGAGCAGTTCTTC.

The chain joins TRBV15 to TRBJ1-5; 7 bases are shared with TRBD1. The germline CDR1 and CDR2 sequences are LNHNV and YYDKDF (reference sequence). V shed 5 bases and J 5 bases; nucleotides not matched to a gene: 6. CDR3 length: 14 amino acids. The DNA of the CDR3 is TGTGCCACCAGCTTGACAGGGATCCATCAGCCCCAGCATTTT. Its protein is CATSLTGIHQPQHF.

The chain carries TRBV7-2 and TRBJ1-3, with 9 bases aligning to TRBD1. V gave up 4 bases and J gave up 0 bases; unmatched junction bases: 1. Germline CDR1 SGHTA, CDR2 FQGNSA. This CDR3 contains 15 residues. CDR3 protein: CASSWTGASGNTIYF. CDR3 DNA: TGTGCCAGCAGCTGGACAGGGGCCTCTGGAAACACCATATATTTT.

CDR3 sequence (DNA): TGTGCCAGCAGCCAAGTTCGACTAGCGGGGGGGAGTGGGTTCGGAATCACAGATACGCAGTATTTT. As protein: CASSQVRLAGGSGFGITDTQYF. The chain employs TRBV4-2 and TRBJ2-3, with 14 nucleotides matching TRBD2. Germline CDR1 reads LGHNA; CDR2 reads YNFKEQ. The CDR3 covers 22 residues. The trim removed 1 base at V and 2 bases at J, leaving 17 bases unmatched.

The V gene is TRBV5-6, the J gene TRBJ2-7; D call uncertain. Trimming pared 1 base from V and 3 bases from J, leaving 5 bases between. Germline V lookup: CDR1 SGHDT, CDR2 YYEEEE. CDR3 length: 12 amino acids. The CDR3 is CASSLPGYEQYF. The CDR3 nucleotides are TGTGCCAGCAGCTTGCCGGGCTACGAGCAGTACTTC. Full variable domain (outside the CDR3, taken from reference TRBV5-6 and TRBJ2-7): DAGVTQSPTHLIKTRGQQVTLRCSPKSGHDTVSWYQQALGQGPQFIFQYYEEEERQRGNFPDRFSGHQFPNYSSELNVNALLLGDSALYLCASSLPGYEQYFGPGTRLTVT.

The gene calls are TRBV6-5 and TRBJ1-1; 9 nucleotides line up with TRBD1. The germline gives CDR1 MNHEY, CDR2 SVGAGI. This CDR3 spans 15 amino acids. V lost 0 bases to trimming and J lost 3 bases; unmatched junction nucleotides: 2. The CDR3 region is CASSYSGTGYTEAFF. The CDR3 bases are TGTGCCAGCAGTTACTCGGGGACAGGGTACACTGAAGCTTTCTTT.

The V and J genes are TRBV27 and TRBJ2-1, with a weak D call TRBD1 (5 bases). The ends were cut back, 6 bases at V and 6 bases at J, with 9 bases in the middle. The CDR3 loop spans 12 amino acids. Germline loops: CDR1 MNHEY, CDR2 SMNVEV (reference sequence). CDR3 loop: CASRQGGNEQFF. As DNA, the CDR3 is TGTGCCAGCAGGCAGGGCGGCAATGAGCAGTTCTTC.

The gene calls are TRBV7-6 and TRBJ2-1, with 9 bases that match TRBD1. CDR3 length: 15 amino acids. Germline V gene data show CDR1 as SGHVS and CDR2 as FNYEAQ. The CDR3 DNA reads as TGTGCGTCAGTGTTGACAGGGGGCTCCTACAATGAGCAGTTCTTC. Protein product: CASVLTGGSYNEQFF.

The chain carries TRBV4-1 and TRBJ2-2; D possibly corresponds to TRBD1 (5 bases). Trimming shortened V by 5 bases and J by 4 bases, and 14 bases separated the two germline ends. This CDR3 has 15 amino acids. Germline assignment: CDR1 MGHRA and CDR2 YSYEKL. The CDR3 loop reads CASSRAGSGTGELFF. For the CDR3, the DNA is TGCGCCAGCAGCAGGGCAGGGTCGGGCACCGGGGAGCTGTTTTTT.

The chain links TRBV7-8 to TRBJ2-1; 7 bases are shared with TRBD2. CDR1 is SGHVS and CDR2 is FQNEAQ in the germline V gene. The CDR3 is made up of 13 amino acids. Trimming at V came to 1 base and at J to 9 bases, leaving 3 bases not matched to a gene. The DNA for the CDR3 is TGTGCCAGCAGCTTAGGGGGGGGGACTGAGCAGTTCTTC. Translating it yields CASSLGGGTEQFF.

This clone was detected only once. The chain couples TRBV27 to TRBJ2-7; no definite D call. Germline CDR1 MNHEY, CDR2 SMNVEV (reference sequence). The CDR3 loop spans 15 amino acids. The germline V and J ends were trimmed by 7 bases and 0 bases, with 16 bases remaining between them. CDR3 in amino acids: CASIPKAPHSYEQYF. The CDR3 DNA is TGTGCCAGCATTCCTAAAGCCCCCCACTCCTACGAGCAGTACTTC.

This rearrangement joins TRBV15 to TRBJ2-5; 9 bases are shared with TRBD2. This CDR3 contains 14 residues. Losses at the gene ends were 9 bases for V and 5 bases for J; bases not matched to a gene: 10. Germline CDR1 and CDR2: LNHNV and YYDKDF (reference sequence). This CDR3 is CATRKSGGSETQYF. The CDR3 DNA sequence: TGTGCCACGAGAAAAAGCGGGGGGAGTGAGACCCAGTACTTC.

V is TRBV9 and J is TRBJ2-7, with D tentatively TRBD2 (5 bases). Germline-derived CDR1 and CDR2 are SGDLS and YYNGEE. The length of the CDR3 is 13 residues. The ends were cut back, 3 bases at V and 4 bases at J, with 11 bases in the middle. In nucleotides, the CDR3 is TGTGCCAGCAGCGATGGACGGGGTTACGAGCAGTACTTC. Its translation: CASSDGRGYEQYF.

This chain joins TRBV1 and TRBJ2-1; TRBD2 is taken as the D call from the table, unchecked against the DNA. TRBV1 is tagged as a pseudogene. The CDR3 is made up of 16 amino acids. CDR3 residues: CTSLTVAERPNNEQFF. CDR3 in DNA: TGCACCAGCCTAACCGTCGCGGAACGTCCGAACAATGAGCAGTTCTTC.

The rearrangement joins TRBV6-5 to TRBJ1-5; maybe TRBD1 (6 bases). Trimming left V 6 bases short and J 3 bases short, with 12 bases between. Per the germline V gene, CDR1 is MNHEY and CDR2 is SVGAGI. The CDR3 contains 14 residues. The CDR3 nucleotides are TGTGCCAGCAGCGGGGGGGGACACAATCAGCCCCAGCATTTT. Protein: CASSGGGHNQPQHF.

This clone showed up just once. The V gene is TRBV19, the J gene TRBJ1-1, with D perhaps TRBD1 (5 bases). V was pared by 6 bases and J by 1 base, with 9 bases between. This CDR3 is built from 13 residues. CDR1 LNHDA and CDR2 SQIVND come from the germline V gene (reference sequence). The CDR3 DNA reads TGTGCCAGTAGCTACAGGACGAACACTGAAGCTTTCTTT. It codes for CASSYRTNTEAFF.

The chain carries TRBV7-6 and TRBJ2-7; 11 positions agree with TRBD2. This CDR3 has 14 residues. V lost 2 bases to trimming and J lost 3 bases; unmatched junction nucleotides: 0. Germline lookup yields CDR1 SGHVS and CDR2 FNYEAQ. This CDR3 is CASSLTSGGYEQYF. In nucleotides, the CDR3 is TGTGCCAGCAGCTTAACTAGCGGGGGCTACGAGCAGTACTTC.

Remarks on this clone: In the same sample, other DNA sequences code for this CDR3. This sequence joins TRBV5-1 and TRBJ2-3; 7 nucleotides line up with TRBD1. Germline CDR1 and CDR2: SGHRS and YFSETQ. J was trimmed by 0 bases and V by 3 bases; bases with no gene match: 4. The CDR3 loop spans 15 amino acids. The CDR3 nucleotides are TGCGCCAGCAGCTCGCCGGGACAGAGCACAGATACGCAGTATTTT. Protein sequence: CASSSPGQSTDTQYF.

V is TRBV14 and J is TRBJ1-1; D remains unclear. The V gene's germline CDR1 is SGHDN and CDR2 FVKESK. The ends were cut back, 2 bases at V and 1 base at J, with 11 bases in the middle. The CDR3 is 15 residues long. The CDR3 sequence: CASSQRGPANTEAFF. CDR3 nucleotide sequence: TGTGCCAGCAGCCAAAGAGGGCCAGCGAACACTGAAGCTTTCTTT.

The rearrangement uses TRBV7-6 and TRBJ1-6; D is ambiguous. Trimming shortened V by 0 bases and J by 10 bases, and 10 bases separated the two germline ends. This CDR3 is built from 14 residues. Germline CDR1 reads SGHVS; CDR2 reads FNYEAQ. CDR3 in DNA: TGTGCCAGCAGCTTAGCGGAGGTGGGGTCACCCCTCCACTTT. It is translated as CASSLAEVGSPLHF.

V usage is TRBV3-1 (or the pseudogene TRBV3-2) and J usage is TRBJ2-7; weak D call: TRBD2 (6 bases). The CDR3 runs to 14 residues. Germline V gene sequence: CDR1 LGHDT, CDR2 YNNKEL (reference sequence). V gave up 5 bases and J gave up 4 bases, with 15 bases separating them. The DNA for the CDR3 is TGTGCCAGCAGCACCGGGACTCCGGGTTACGAGCAGTACTTC. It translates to CASSTGTPGYEQYF.

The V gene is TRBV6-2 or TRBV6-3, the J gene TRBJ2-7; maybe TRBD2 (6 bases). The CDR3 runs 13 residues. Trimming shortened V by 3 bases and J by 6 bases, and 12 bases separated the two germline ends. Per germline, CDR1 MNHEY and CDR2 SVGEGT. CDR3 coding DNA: TGTGCCAGCAGTTATCTACTAGCTTCCGAGCAGTACTTC. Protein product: CASSYLLASEQYF.